This TCR beta chain was sequenced for a study of radiation and T cells in renal cell carcinoma. Findings and limits, study-wide: Top tumor clonotypes rose in blood 2 weeks post-radiation, then contracted. Without pretreatment biopsies, baseline tumor clonotype presence was undetermined.

To note about this clone: Its antigen is not identified.

Sample time point: baseline pretreatment blood. Described treatment: 15 Gy SBRT to primary tumor, nephrectomy 4 weeks later. Serial blood draws occurred at baseline and 2 and 4 weeks post-SBRT. Sequencing was performed with immunoSEQ multiplex PCR; in TCRdb, only in-frame clones are kept and a portion is missing. The table lists 150,000 or so clones, approximately 87% of them singletons. V lost 5 bases to trimming and J lost 1 base; unmatched junction nucleotides: 5. The germline V gene encodes CDR1 SGHTA and CDR2 FQGNSA. This CDR3 is 15 amino acids long. The TCR originated in a woman between 50 and 59 years old with renal cell carcinoma. This material consisted of blood, taken from a patient whose treatment included radiotherapy and nephrectomy. The V and J genes are TRBV7-2 and TRBJ1-5; 7 bases map to TRBD1. The CDR3 is CASSMWGQSNQPQHF. Written as DNA, the CDR3 is TGTGCCAGCAGCATGTGGGGACAGAGCAATCAGCCCCAGCATTTT.